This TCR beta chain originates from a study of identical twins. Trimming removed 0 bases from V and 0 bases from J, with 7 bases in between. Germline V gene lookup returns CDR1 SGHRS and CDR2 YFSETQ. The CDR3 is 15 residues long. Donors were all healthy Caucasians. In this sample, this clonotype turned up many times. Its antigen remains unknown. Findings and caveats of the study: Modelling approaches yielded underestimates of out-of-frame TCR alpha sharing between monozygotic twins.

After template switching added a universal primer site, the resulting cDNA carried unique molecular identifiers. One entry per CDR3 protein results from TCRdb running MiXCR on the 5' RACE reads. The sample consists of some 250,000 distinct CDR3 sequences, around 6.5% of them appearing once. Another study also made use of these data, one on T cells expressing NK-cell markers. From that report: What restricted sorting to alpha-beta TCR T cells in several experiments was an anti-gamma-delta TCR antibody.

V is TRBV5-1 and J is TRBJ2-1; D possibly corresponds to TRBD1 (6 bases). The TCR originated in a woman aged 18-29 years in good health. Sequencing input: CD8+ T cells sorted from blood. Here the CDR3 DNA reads TGCGCCAGCAGCTTGGACAGGGTCTCCTACAATGAGCAGTTCTTC. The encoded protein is CASSLDRVSYNEQFF.